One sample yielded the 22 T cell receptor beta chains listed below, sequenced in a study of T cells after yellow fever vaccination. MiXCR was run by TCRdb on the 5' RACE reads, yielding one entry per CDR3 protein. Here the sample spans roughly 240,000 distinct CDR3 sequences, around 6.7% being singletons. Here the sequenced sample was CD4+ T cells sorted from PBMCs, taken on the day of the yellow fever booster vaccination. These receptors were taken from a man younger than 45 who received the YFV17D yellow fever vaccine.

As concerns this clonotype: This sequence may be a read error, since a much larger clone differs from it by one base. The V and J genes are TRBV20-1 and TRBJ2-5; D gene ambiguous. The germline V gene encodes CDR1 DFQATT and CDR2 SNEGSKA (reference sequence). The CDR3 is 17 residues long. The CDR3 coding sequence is TGCTGTGCTAGAGATAGTTTGGCATCTACCATGTCGGAGACCCAGTACTTC. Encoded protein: CCARDSLASTMSETQYF.

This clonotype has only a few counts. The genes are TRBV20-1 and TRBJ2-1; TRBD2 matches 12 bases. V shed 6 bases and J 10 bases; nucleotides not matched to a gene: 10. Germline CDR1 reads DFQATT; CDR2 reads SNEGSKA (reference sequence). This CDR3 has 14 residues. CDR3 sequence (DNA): TGCAGTGCCCTAGCGGGAGGGCTCGGAAGGGAGCAGTTCTTC. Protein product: CSALAGGLGREQFF.

CDR3 protein: CASSLATQGNTEAFF. The CDR3 DNA reads TGCGCCAGCAGCTTGGCCACGCAGGGGAACACTGAAGCTTTCTTT. The chain carries TRBV5-1 and TRBJ1-1, with D tentatively TRBD1 (5 bases). The V end lost 0 bases, the J end lost 1 base, and 10 bases lay between the germline ends. CDR1 and CDR2 (germline): SGHRS, YFSETQ. The CDR3 length is 15 residues.

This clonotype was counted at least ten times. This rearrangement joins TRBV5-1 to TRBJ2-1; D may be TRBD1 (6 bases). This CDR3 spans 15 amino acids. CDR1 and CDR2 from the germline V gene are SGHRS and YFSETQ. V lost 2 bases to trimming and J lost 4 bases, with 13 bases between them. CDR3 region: CASSFSGTTYNEQFF. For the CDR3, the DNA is TGCGCCAGCAGCTTCAGTGGGACAACTTACAATGAGCAGTTCTTC.

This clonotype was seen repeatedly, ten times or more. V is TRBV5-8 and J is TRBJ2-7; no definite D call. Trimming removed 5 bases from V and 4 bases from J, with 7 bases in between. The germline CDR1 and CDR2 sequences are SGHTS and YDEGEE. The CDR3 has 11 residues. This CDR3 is CASRLTYEQYF. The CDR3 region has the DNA TGTGCCAGCAGACTGACATACGAGCAGTACTTC.

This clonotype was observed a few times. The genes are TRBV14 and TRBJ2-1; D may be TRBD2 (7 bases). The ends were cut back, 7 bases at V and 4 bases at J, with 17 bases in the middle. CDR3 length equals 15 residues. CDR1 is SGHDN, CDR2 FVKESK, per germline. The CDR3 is CASNRLGGRYNEQFF. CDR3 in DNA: TGTGCCAGCAACCGTTTGGGGGGGCGTTACAATGAGCAGTTCTTC.

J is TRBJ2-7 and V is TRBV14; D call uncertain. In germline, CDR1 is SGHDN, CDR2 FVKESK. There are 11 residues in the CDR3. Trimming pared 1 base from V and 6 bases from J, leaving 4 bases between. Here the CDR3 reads CASSQVREQYF. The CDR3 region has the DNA TGTGCCAGCAGCCAAGTGCGCGAGCAGTACTTC. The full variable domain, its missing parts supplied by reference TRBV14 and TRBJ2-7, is EAGVTQFPSHSVIEKGQTVTLRCDPISGHDNLYWYRRVMGKEIKFLLHFVKESKQDESGMPNNRFLAERTGGTYSTLKVQPAELEDSGVYFCASSQVREQYFGPGTRLTVT.

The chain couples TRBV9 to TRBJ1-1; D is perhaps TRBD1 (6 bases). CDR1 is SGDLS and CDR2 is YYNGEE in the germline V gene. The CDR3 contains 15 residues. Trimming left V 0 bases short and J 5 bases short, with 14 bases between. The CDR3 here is CASSVDGRGETEAFF. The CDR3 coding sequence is TGTGCCAGCAGCGTAGATGGCAGGGGTGAAACTGAAGCTTTCTTT.

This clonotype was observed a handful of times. The CDR3 coding sequence is TGTGCCAGCAGCTTGAGCGGCGGGGGGGGCACAGATACGCAGTATTTT. Protein sequence: CASSLSGGGGTDTQYF. The chain uses TRBV7-2 and TRBJ2-3, with 9 bases that match TRBD2. Unmatched junction bases numbered 5, after V lost 3 bases and J lost 1 base. The germline V gene encodes CDR1 SGHTA and CDR2 FQGNSA. This CDR3 region has 16 residues.

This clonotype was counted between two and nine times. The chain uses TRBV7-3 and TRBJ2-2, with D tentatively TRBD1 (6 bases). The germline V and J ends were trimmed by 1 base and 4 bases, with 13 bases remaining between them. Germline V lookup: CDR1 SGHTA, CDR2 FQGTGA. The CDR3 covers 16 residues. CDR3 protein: CASSLMTQGPTGELFF. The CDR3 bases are TGTGCCAGCAGCTTAATGACCCAGGGGCCCACCGGGGAGCTGTTTTTT.

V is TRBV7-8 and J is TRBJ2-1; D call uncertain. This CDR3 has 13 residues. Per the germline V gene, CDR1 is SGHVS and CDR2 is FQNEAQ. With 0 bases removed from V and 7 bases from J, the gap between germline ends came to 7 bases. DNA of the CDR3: TGTGCCAGCAGCTTAGCGCCTGGGAATGAGCAGTTCTTC. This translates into CASSLAPGNEQFF. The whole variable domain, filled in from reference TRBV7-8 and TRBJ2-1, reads GAGVSQSPRYKVAKRGQDVALRCDPISGHVSLFWYQQALGQGPEFLTYFQNEAQLDKSGLPSDRFFAERPEGSVSTLKIQRTQQEDSAVYLCASSLAPGNEQFFGPGTRLTVL.

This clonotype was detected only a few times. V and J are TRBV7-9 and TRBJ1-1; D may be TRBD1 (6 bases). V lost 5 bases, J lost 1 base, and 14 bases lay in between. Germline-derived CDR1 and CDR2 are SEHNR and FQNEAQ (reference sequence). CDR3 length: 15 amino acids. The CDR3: CASSREKTGNTEAFF. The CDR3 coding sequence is TGTGCCAGCAGCCGGGAGAAGACAGGGAACACTGAAGCTTTCTTT.

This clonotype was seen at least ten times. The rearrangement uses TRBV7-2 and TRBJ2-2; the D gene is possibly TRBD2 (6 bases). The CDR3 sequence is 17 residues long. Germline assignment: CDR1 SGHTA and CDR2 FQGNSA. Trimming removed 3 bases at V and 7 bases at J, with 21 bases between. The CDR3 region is CASSLGLSEGSIGELFF. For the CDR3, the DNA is TGTGCCAGCAGCTTGGGGCTTTCGGAGGGGAGTATCGGGGAGCTGTTTTTT.

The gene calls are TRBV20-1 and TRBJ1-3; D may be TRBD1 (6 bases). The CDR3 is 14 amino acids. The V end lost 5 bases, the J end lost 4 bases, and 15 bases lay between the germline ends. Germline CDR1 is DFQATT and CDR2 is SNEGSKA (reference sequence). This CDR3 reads CSAGFKGGGNTIYF. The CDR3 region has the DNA TGCAGTGCTGGGTTTAAGGGGGGAGGAAACACCATATATTTT.

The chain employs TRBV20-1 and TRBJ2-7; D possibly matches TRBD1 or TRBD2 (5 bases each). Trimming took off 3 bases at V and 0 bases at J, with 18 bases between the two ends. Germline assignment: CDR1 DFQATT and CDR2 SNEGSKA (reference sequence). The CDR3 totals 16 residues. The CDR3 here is CSASPPLGPSSYEQYF. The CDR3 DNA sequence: TGCAGTGCTAGTCCCCCCCTGGGACCGAGCTCCTACGAGCAGTACTTC.

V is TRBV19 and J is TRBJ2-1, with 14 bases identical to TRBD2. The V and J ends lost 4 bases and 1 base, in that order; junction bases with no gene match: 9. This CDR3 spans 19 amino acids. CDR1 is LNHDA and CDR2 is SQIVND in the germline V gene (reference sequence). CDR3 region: CASSTQTSGRAGSYNEQFF. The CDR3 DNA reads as TGTGCCAGTAGTACCCAGACTAGCGGGAGGGCCGGTTCCTACAATGAGCAGTTCTTC.

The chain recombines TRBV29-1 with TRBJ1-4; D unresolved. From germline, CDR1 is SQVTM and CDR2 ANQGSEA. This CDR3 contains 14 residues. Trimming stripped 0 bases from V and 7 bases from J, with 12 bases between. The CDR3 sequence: CSVEDTREGEKLFF. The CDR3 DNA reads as TGCAGCGTTGAAGACACTAGGGAAGGTGAAAAACTGTTTTTT.

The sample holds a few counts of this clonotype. Written as DNA, the CDR3 is TGTGCCAGCCACTCGACCGGGGCCCCCCACGAGCAGTACTTC. It is translated as CASHSTGAPHEQYF. The gene calls are TRBV18 and TRBJ2-7; D may correspond to TRBD1 or TRBD2 (5 bases each). Germline CDR1 is KGHSH and CDR2 is LQKENI. The CDR3 is made up of 14 amino acids. V was shortened by 8 bases and J by 5 bases, with 19 bases between the two germline ends. Together with reference TRBV18 and TRBJ2-7, the CDR3 gives the full variable domain: NAGVMQNPRHLVRRRGQEARLRCSPMKGHSHVYWYRQLPEEGLKFMVYLQKENIIDESGMPKERFSAEFPKEGPSILRIQQVVRGDSAAYFCASHSTGAPHEQYFGPGTRLTVT.

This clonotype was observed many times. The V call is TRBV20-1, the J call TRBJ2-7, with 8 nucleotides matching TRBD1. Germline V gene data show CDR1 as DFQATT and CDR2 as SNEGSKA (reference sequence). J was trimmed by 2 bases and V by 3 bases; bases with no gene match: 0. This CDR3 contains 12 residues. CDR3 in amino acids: CSARDRAYEQYF. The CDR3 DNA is TGCAGTGCTAGGGACAGGGCCTACGAGCAGTACTTC.

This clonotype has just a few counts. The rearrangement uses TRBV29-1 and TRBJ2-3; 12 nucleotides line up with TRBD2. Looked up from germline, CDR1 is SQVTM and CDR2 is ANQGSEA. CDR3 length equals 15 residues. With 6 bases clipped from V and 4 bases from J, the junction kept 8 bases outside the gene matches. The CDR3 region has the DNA TGCAGCGTCAGGACTAGCGGGAATGTTGCAGATACGCAGTATTTT. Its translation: CSVRTSGNVADTQYF.

CDR3 amino acids: CASSTHRRDPGTGPIYEQYF. DNA for the CDR3: TGTGCCAGCAGCACCCACCGTCGAGATCCCGGGACAGGGCCCATCTACGAGCAGTACTTC. The chain links TRBV7-6 to TRBJ2-7, with 9 positions matching TRBD1. With V trimmed by 5 bases and J by 3 bases, 23 bases remained unmatched. There are 20 residues in the CDR3. Germline CDR1 and CDR2: SGHVS and FNYEAQ.

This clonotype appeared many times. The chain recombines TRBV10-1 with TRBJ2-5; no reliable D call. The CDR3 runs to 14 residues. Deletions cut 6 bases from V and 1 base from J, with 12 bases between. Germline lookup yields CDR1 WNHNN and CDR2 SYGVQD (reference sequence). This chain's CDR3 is CASSPTASQETQYF. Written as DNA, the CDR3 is TGCGCCAGCAGCCCTACAGCGTCCCAAGAGACCCAGTACTTC.